This T cell receptor (beta chain) was found in a study of T cell repertoires in cytomegalovirus infection. Study in general: It was the public TCR beta signatures that indicated both CMV infection and matching HLA type.

TCRdb used MiXCR to reprocess the reads, holding one entry per CDR3 protein. The table has approximately 990,000 distinct CDR3 sequences, less than 40% seen once. V was shortened by 5 bases and J by 7 bases, with 20 bases between the two germline ends. The CDR3 is 16 residues long. Germline V gene sequence: CDR1 MNHNS, CDR2 SASEGT. Regarding this clonotype: Antigen unknown.

Source: cultured CD8+ T cells from PBMCs, taken from culture after CMV antigen stimulation. The J gene is TRBJ2-2, the V gene TRBV6-1; TRBD1 might be the D (6 bases). This receptor was identified in a human donor in good health (CMV status not recorded). Some clones in this sample may be carry-over from other donors' samples. This CDR3 reads CASSSRDTPGHGELFF. Here the CDR3 DNA reads TGTGCCAGCAGTTCCCGGGACACTCCAGGGCACGGGGAGCTGTTTTTT.